Each of the 10 T cell receptor beta chains below was sequenced from the same sample in a study of blood T cell dynamics during melanoma immunotherapy. Clones were read by immunoSEQ multiplex PCR, and TCRdb kept only the in-frame ones, dropping some. Among 8,000 or so clones listed, roughly 77% were seen once. Sample time point: pre-treatment baseline. Sequencing used blood, obtained from a patient treated with checkpoint blockade. These receptors originate from a human donor with melanoma.

The rearrangement uses TRBV7-2 and TRBJ2-2, with D perhaps TRBD1 or TRBD2 (5 bases each). Looked up from germline, CDR1 is SGHTA and CDR2 is FQGNSA. The ends were cut back, 3 bases at V and 3 bases at J, with 11 bases in the middle. This CDR3 is built from 15 residues. The CDR3 sequence is CASSLGQGHTGELFF. The DNA of the CDR3 is TGTGCCAGCAGCTTGGGCCAGGGACACACCGGGGAGCTGTTTTTT. Together with reference TRBV7-2 and TRBJ2-2, the CDR3 gives the full variable domain: GAGVSQSPSNKVTEKGKDVELRCDPISGHTALYWYRQSLGQGLEFLIYFQGNSAPDKSGLPSDRFSAERTGGSVSTLTIQRTQQEDSAVYLCASSLGQGHTGELFFGEGSRLTVL.

This clone was picked up a small number of times. The chain uses TRBV4-2 and TRBJ2-3; 7 bases fit TRBD1. The CDR3 sequence is 16 residues long. The germline V gene encodes CDR1 LGHNA and CDR2 YNFKEQ. Trimming at V came to 1 base and at J to 0 bases, leaving 4 bases not matched to a gene. The DNA for the CDR3 is TGTGCCAGCAGCCAAGGAACGGGACAGAGCACAGATACGCAGTATTTT. Translating gives CASSQGTGQSTDTQYF.

This chain links TRBV6-5 with TRBJ2-7; D unresolved. Germline V gene data show CDR1 as MNHEY and CDR2 as SVGAGI. V was clipped by 6 bases and J by 6 bases, with 12 bases between them. This CDR3 comprises 12 residues. The CDR3, as DNA: TGTGCCAGCAGCCGCGAGTTCAGCGAGCAGTACTTC. Translated: CASSREFSEQYF.

This clone was seen a handful of times. The chain links TRBV23-1 to TRBJ2-1, with 16 nucleotides matching TRBD2. TRBV23-1 is an ORF, and what it does is uncertain. Germline trimming cut 6 bases from V and 8 bases from J; bases unmatched to any gene: 7. The CDR3 loop spans 16 amino acids. The CDR3 nucleotides are TGCGCCAGCAGAGAAGGGACTAGCGGGAGGGAGTATGAGCAGTTCTTC. The encoded protein is CASREGTSGREYEQFF.

The rearrangement joins TRBV4-1 to TRBJ2-5, with no clear D. The better agreement between TRBJ2-7 and the DNA end casts doubt on the J call. The CDR3 extends over 12 amino acids. Germline-derived CDR1 and CDR2 are MGHRA and YSYEKL. The CDR3 spells CASSQVGYEQYF. Written as DNA, the CDR3 is TGCGCCAGCAGCCAAGTAGGCTACGAGCAGTACTTC.

V gene TRBV5-1 combines with J gene TRBJ2-3; D remains unclear. This CDR3 has 12 residues. Between the trimmed V and J ends, which lost 4 bases and 0 bases, there was a span of 3 bases. Germline-derived CDR1 and CDR2 are SGHRS and YFSETQ. Here the CDR3 DNA reads TGCGCCAGCAGCCAGAGCACAGATACGCAGTATTTT. The encoded protein is CASSQSTDTQYF.

This clone was found a few times. The rearrangement joins TRBV7-8 to TRBJ1-5, with D hard to call. The CDR3 runs 16 residues. With 4 bases removed from V and 0 bases from J, the gap between germline ends came to 13 bases. The germline V gene encodes CDR1 SGHVS and CDR2 FQNEAQ. The DNA of the CDR3 is TGTGCCAGCAGCTCCTTTGGACGGATTAGCAATCAGCCCCAGCATTTT. It is translated as CASSSFGRISNQPQHF.

The V and J genes are TRBV4-2 and TRBJ2-2, with D hard to call. V was trimmed by 0 bases and J by 7 bases, leaving 15 bases between them. Germline V gives CDR1 LGHNA, CDR2 YNFKEQ. CDR3 size: 16 residues. The CDR3 sequence: CASSQEGSTFGGELFF. The CDR3 DNA reads as TGTGCCAGCAGCCAAGAGGGGTCAACTTTTGGCGGGGAGCTGTTTTTT.

This sequence joins TRBV7-9 and TRBJ2-3; D uncertain. The germline V gene has CDR1 SEHNR and CDR2 FQNEAQ (reference sequence). CDR3 length equals 14 residues. The V end lost 2 bases, the J end lost 3 bases, and 9 bases lay between the germline ends. CDR3 amino acids: CASSLSIGTDTQYF. DNA of the CDR3: TGTGCCAGCAGCTTATCTATCGGAACAGATACGCAGTATTTT.

This clone turned up a few times. The chain employs TRBV4-3 and TRBJ2-6, with 9 bases that match TRBD1. The CDR3 has 18 amino acids. Germline V gives CDR1 LGHNA, CDR2 YSLEER. V lost 0 bases, J lost 0 bases, and 3 bases stayed unmatched. The CDR3 sequence is CASSQDETGGSGANVLTF. CDR3 DNA: TGCGCCAGCAGCCAAGATGAGACAGGGGGCTCTGGGGCCAACGTCCTGACTTTC.